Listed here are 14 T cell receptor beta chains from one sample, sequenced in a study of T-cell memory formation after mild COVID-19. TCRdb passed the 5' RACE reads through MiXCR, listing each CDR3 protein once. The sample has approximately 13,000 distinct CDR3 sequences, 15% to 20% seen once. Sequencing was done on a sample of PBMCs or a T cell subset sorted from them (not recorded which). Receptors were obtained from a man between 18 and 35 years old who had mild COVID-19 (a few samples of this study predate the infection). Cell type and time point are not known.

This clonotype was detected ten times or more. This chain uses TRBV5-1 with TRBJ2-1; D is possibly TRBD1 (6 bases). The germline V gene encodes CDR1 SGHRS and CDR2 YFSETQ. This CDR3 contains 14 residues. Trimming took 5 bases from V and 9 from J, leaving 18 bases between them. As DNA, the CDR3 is TGCGCCAGCAGGCGCCATCCCAGGGGCCCTGAGCAGTTCTTC. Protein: CASRRHPRGPEQFF.

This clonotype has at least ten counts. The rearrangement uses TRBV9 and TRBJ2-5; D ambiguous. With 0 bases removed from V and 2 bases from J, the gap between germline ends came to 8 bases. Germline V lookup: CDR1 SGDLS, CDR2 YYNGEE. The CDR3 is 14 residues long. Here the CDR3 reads CASSVANSQETQYF. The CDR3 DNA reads TGTGCCAGCAGCGTAGCTAACAGTCAAGAGACCCAGTACTTC.

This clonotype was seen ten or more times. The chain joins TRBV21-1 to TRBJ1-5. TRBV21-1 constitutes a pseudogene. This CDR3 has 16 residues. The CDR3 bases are TGTGCCAGCAGCAAAGGGAGTGGAAAGGGCCATCAGCCCCAGCATTTT. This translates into CASSKGSGKGHQPQHF.

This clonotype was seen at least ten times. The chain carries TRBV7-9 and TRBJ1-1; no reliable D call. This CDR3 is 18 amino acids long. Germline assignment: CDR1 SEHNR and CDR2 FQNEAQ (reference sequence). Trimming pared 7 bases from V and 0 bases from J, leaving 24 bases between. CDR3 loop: CASTLGVSREGVNTEAFF. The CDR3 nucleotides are TGTGCCAGCACCCTTGGGGTTTCGAGGGAAGGCGTGAACACTGAAGCTTTCTTT.

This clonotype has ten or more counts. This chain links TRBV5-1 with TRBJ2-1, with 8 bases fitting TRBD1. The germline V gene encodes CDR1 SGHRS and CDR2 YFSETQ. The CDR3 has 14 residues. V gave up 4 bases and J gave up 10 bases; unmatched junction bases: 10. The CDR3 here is CASSQDRDGGEQFF. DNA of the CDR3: TGCGCCAGCAGCCAGGACAGGGATGGCGGCGAGCAGTTCTTC. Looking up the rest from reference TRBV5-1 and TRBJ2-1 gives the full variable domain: KAGVTQTPRYLIKTRGQQVTLSCSPISGHRSVSWYQQTPGQGLQFLFEYFSETQRNKGNFPGRFSGRQFSNSRSEMNVSTLELGDSALYLCASSQDRDGGEQFFGPGTRLTVL.

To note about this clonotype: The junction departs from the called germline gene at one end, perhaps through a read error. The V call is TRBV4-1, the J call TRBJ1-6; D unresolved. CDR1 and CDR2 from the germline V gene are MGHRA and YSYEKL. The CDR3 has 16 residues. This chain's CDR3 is CASSQVFRVRNSPIHF. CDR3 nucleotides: TGCGCCAGCAGCCAAGTATTTAGGGTGCGTAATTCACCCATCCACTTT.

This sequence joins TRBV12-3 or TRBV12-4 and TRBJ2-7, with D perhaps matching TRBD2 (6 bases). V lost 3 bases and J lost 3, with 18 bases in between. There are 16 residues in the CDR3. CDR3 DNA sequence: TGTGCCAGCAGTTTGCATGAGTTTGCGGGACGCTACGAGCAGTACTTC. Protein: CASSLHEFAGRYEQYF.

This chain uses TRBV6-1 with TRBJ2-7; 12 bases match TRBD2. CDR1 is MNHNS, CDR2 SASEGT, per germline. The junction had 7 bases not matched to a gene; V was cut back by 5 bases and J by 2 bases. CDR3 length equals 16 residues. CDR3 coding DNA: TGTGCCAGCAGTCTCCCTAGCGGGGGGGGCCCCTACGAGCAGTACGTC. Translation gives CASSLPSGGGPYEQYV.

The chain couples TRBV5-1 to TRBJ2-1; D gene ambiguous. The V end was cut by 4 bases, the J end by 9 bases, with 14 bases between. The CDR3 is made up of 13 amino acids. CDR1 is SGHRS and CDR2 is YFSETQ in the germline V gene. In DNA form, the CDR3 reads TGCGCCAGCAGCGAGGACCCCTCCGGTGAGCAGTTCTTC. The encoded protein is CASSEDPSGEQFF.

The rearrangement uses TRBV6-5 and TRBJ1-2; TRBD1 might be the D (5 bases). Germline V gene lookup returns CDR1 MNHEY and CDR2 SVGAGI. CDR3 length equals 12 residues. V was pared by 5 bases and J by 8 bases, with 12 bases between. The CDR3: CASSPLGVGYTF. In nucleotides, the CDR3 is TGTGCCAGCAGTCCACTGGGGGTCGGCTACACCTTC.

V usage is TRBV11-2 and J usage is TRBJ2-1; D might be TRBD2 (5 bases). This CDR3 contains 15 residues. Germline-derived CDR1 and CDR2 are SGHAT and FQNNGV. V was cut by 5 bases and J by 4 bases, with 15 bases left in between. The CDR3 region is CASSQLAIRYNEQFF. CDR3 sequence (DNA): TGTGCCAGCAGCCAATTAGCGATTAGGTACAATGAGCAGTTCTTC.

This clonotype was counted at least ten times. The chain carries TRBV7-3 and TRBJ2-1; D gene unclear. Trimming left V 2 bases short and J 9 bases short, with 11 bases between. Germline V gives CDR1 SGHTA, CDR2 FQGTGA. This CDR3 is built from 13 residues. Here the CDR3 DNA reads TGTGCCAGCAGCTTACCCTCCGGTGGTGAGCAGTTCTTC. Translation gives CASSLPSGGEQFF.

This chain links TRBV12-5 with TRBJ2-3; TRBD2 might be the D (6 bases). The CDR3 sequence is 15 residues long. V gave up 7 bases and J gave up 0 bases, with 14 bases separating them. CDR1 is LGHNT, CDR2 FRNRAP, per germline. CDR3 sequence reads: CASATGTSSTDTQYF. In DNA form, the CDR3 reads TGTGCTAGTGCTACCGGGACTTCTAGCACAGATACGCAGTATTTT.

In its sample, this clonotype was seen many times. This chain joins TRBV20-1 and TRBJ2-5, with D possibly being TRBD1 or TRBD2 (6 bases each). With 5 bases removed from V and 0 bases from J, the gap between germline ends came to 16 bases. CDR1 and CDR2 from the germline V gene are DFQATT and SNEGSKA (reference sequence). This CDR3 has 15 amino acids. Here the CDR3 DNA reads TGCAGTGCTGCCGGAAGGAGGGGGGACCAAGAGACCCAGTACTTC. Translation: CSAAGRRGDQETQYF.